A selection of T cell receptor beta chains follows, all from one sample in a study of shared clonotypes between healthy human individuals. Sequenced by immunoSEQ multiplex PCR; TCRdb stores in-frame clones only, minus some. The sample gives over a million clones, around 82% of which show up once; roughly 0.56% is in the top ten. Source material: memory CD4+ T cells from PBMCs. These receptors originate from a man younger than 35 in good health. Some clones in this sample may be carry-over from other donors' samples. Both conserved end residues are part of each CDR3. Each record gives: V gene, J gene, clone size, D gene, CDR3 protein, CDR3 DNA. D genes are given only for firm matches. The size of a clone is reported for some rows only, either as once, few or many, or as a class for expanded clones.

v_call: TRBV25-1; j_call: TRBJ2-2; clone_size: once; d_call: TRBD1; cdr3_aa: CASSTPRGPTGELFF; cdr3_nt: TGTGCCAGCAGTACCCCGAGGGGGCCCACCGGGGAGCTGTTTTTT
v_call: TRBV13; j_call: TRBJ2-5; clone_size: -; d_call: -; cdr3_aa: CASSFVPFGPGQGRETQYF; cdr3_nt: TGTGCCAGCAGCTTCGTACCATTTGGCCCGGGCCAAGGGAGGGAGACCCAGTACTTC
v_call: TRBV21-1; j_call: TRBJ1-5; clone_size: -; d_call: -; cdr3_aa: CASSKGGGPNQPQHF; cdr3_nt: TGTGCCAGCAGCAAAGGGGGTGGGCCCAATCAGCCCCAGCATTTT
v_call: TRBV5-1; j_call: TRBJ2-2; clone_size: -; d_call: -; cdr3_aa: CASSLLRVGTGELFF; cdr3_nt: TGCGCCAGCAGCTTGCTTAGAGTCGGCACCGGGGAGCTGTTTTTT
v_call: TRBV6-1; j_call: TRBJ1-4; clone_size: -; d_call: -; cdr3_aa: CASSENRGKLFF; cdr3_nt: TGTGCCAGCAGTGAGAATAGGGGAAAACTGTTTTTT
v_call: TRBV20-1; j_call: TRBJ2-1; clone_size: -; d_call: -; cdr3_aa: CSAQTYNEQFF; cdr3_nt: TGCAGTGCGCAAACTTACAATGAGCAGTTCTTC
v_call: TRBV10-3; j_call: TRBJ1-2; clone_size: -; d_call: -; cdr3_aa: CAISESGYGYTF; cdr3_nt: TGTGCCATCAGTGAGTCAGGCTATGGCTACACCTTC
v_call: TRBV11-2; j_call: TRBJ1-1; clone_size: -; d_call: -; cdr3_aa: CASSLPQVMNTEAFF; cdr3_nt: TGTGCCAGCAGCCTCCCACAGGTGATGAACACTGAAGCTTTCTTT
v_call: TRBV9; j_call: TRBJ2-1; clone_size: -; d_call: TRBD1; cdr3_aa: CASSPQGASYYNEQFF; cdr3_nt: TGTGCCAGCAGCCCACAGGGGGCCTCCTACTACAATGAGCAGTTCTTC
v_call: TRBV5-1; j_call: TRBJ2-7; clone_size: -; d_call: -; cdr3_aa: CASSAHSSYEQYF; cdr3_nt: TGCGCCAGCAGCGCCCACTCTAGCTACGAGCAGTACTTC
v_call: TRBV10-1; j_call: TRBJ2-5; clone_size: -; d_call: -; cdr3_aa: CASGSTFGTQYF; cdr3_nt: TGCGCCAGCGGGAGCACGTTTGGGACCCAGTACTTC
v_call: TRBV30; j_call: TRBJ2-7; clone_size: -; d_call: TRBD2; cdr3_aa: CACGLAGRGEQYF; cdr3_nt: TGTGCCTGCGGACTAGCGGGCCGCGGCGAGCAGTACTTC
v_call: TRBV27; j_call: TRBJ2-3; clone_size: -; d_call: -; cdr3_aa: CASSLTGIRTDTQYF; cdr3_nt: TGTGCCAGCAGTCTCACCGGGATTAGGACAGATACGCAGTATTTT
v_call: TRBV19; j_call: TRBJ2-1; clone_size: -; d_call: -; cdr3_aa: CASSIGGSGYNEQFF; cdr3_nt: TGTGCCAGTAGTATAGGTGGTAGCGGCTACAATGAGCAGTTCTTC
v_call: TRBV6-5; j_call: TRBJ1-5; clone_size: -; d_call: -; cdr3_aa: CASSYRTEYSNQPQHF; cdr3_nt: TGTGCCAGCAGTTACCGGACAGAGTATAGCAATCAGCCCCAGCATTTT
v_call: TRBV19; j_call: TRBJ1-5; clone_size: -; d_call: TRBD1; cdr3_aa: CASSAGTVSVQPQHF; cdr3_nt: TGTGCCAGTAGCGCCGGGACAGTTTCGGTTCAGCCCCAGCATTTT
v_call: TRBV2; j_call: TRBJ2-7; clone_size: -; d_call: TRBD2; cdr3_aa: CASGLAGTGQYF; cdr3_nt: TGTGCCAGTGGACTAGCGGGAACGGGGCAGTACTTC
v_call: TRBV7-8; j_call: TRBJ2-5; clone_size: once; d_call: -; cdr3_aa: CASRRGRGPLQGETQYF; cdr3_nt: TGTGCCAGCAGGCGAGGTAGGGGCCCACTGCAGGGAGAGACCCAGTACTTC
v_call: TRBV27; j_call: TRBJ1-5; clone_size: -; d_call: -; cdr3_aa: CASTKPGGRQPQHF; cdr3_nt: TGTGCCAGCACTAAACCGGGGGGTCGTCAGCCCCAGCATTTT
v_call: TRBV5-6; j_call: TRBJ2-5; clone_size: -; d_call: TRBD2; cdr3_aa: CASSRGLAGPGTLWTQYF; cdr3_nt: TGTGCCAGCAGCCGGGGACTAGCGGGTCCGGGGACCTTGTGGACCCAGTACTTC
v_call: TRBV9; j_call: TRBJ2-7; clone_size: -; d_call: TRBD1; cdr3_aa: CASSETGFTYEQYF; cdr3_nt: TGTGCCAGCAGCGAGACAGGGTTTACCTACGAGCAGTACTTC
v_call: TRBV5-1; j_call: TRBJ2-5; clone_size: -; d_call: TRBD1; cdr3_aa: CASSLMATGVGETQYF; cdr3_nt: TGCGCCAGCAGCTTGATGGCGACAGGGGTTGGGGAGACCCAGTACTTC
v_call: TRBV7-2; j_call: TRBJ2-2; clone_size: once; d_call: -; cdr3_aa: CASSFTGTTGELFF; cdr3_nt: TGTGCCAGCAGCTTTACAGGGACGACCGGGGAGCTGTTTTTT
v_call: TRBV7-6; j_call: TRBJ2-7; clone_size: -; d_call: -; cdr3_aa: CASSRSADSYEQYF; cdr3_nt: TGTGCCAGCAGCAGATCGGCAGACTCCTACGAGCAGTACTTC
v_call: TRBV27; j_call: TRBJ2-7; clone_size: -; d_call: -; cdr3_aa: CASGRRAYEQYF; cdr3_nt: TGTGCCAGCGGGAGGAGGGCCTACGAGCAGTACTTC
v_call: TRBV7-9; j_call: TRBJ1-1; clone_size: -; d_call: -; cdr3_aa: CASSSRGGNTEAFF; cdr3_nt: TGTGCCAGCAGCTCTAGGGGCGGGAACACTGAAGCTTTCTTT
v_call: TRBV4-3; j_call: TRBJ1-1; clone_size: -; d_call: -; cdr3_aa: CASSQDPWGTEAFF; cdr3_nt: TGCGCCAGCAGCCAAGATCCATGGGGGACTGAAGCTTTCTTT
v_call: TRBV5-6; j_call: TRBJ2-7; clone_size: -; d_call: TRBD1; cdr3_aa: CASSPSSGGFYEQYF; cdr3_nt: TGTGCCAGCAGCCCGTCCTCAGGGGGATTCTACGAGCAGTACTTC
v_call: TRBV5-1; j_call: TRBJ2-2; clone_size: -; d_call: TRBD2; cdr3_aa: CASSLIGGSWTGELFF; cdr3_nt: TGCGCCAGCAGCTTGATAGGCGGGAGTTGGACCGGGGAGCTGTTTTTT
v_call: TRBV30; j_call: TRBJ1-1; clone_size: few; d_call: -; cdr3_aa: CAWKDNTEAFF; cdr3_nt: TGTGCCTGGAAAGATAACACTGAAGCTTTCTTT
v_call: TRBV5-1; j_call: TRBJ2-5; clone_size: -; d_call: -; cdr3_aa: CASSLLPRWETQYF; cdr3_nt: TGCGCCAGCAGCTTGCTTCCCCGGTGGGAGACCCAGTACTTC
v_call: TRBV18; j_call: TRBJ2-1; clone_size: -; d_call: -; cdr3_aa: CASSPGLARGRNEQFF; cdr3_nt: TGTGCCAGCTCACCGGGCCTAGCCCGAGGGAGAAATGAGCAGTTCTTC
v_call: TRBV6-6; j_call: TRBJ1-5; clone_size: -; d_call: -; cdr3_aa: CASQGWGNQPQHF; cdr3_nt: TGTGCCAGCCAGGGTTGGGGCAATCAGCCCCAGCATTTT
v_call: TRBV6-5; j_call: TRBJ2-1; clone_size: -; d_call: -; cdr3_aa: CASSDRQAYNEQFF; cdr3_nt: TGTGCCAGCAGTGACAGACAGGCCTACAATGAGCAGTTCTTC
v_call: TRBV30; j_call: TRBJ1-1; clone_size: -; d_call: TRBD1; cdr3_aa: CAWRGQGLRNTEAFF; cdr3_nt: TGTGCCTGGAGAGGACAGGGGCTCAGAAACACTGAAGCTTTCTTT
v_call: TRBV28; j_call: TRBJ1-3; clone_size: -; d_call: -; cdr3_aa: CASSLKPYIGNTIYF; cdr3_nt: TGTGCCAGCAGCTTGAAACCGTACATCGGAAACACCATATATTTT
v_call: TRBV5-1; j_call: TRBJ2-4; clone_size: -; d_call: -; cdr3_aa: CASSLGVAGQGVF; cdr3_nt: TGCGCCAGCAGCTTGGGAGTAGCGGGACAGGGCGTCTTC
v_call: TRBV7-9; j_call: TRBJ2-7; clone_size: few; d_call: -; cdr3_aa: CASSSPLGGGSSSYEQYF; cdr3_nt: TGTGCCAGCAGCTCCCCCCTGGGGGGCGGTTCGAGCTCCTACGAGCAGTACTTC
v_call: TRBV11-2; j_call: TRBJ2-7; clone_size: -; d_call: -; cdr3_aa: CASSLGGAFAYEQYF; cdr3_nt: TGTGCCAGCAGCTTAGGGGGGGCCTTTGCCTACGAGCAGTACTTC
v_call: TRBV21-1; j_call: TRBJ1-1; clone_size: -; d_call: -; cdr3_aa: CASSKVRGRGAVTEAFF; cdr3_nt: TGTGCCAGCAGCAAAGTCCGAGGGCGGGGGGCGGTCACTGAAGCTTTCTTT
v_call: TRBV5-6; j_call: TRBJ1-5; clone_size: -; d_call: -; cdr3_aa: CASPLIDPWGVSGNQPQHF; cdr3_nt: TGTGCCAGCCCCCTTATCGACCCCTGGGGGGTGAGTGGCAATCAGCCCCAGCATTTT
v_call: TRBV5-4; j_call: TRBJ2-7; clone_size: -; d_call: TRBD2; cdr3_aa: CASSLDLAGGEQYF; cdr3_nt: TGTGCCAGCAGCTTGGATCTAGCGGGAGGCGAGCAGTACTTC
v_call: TRBV5-1; j_call: TRBJ2-5; clone_size: -; d_call: -; cdr3_aa: CASSLAGDQETQYF; cdr3_nt: TGCGCCAGCAGCTTGGCCGGGGACCAAGAGACCCAGTACTTC
v_call: TRBV18; j_call: TRBJ2-2; clone_size: -; d_call: TRBD2; cdr3_aa: CASPGSLAVSNTGELFF; cdr3_nt: TGTGCCAGCCCGGGGAGCCTAGCGGTTTCGAACACCGGGGAGCTGTTTTTT
v_call: TRBV10-1; j_call: TRBJ2-7; clone_size: -; d_call: -; cdr3_aa: CASSESERSSSYEQYF; cdr3_nt: TGCGCCAGCAGTGAGTCCGAGCGTTCTAGCTCCTACGAGCAGTACTTC
v_call: TRBV27; j_call: TRBJ1-4; clone_size: -; d_call: TRBD1; cdr3_aa: CASSLGAGQGEANEKLFF; cdr3_nt: TGTGCCAGCAGTTTAGGCGCGGGACAGGGGGAAGCTAATGAAAAACTGTTTTTT
v_call: TRBV9; j_call: TRBJ2-1; clone_size: -; d_call: TRBD2; cdr3_aa: CASSQREKSYNEQFF; cdr3_nt: TGTGCCAGCAGCCAGCGGGAGAAATCCTACAATGAGCAGTTCTTC
v_call: TRBV28; j_call: TRBJ2-4; clone_size: -; d_call: -; cdr3_aa: CASSLPAGAKNIQYF; cdr3_nt: TGTGCCAGCAGTTTGCCAGCCGGGGCCAAAAACATTCAGTACTTC
v_call: TRBV30; j_call: TRBJ2-3; clone_size: -; d_call: -; cdr3_aa: CAWSVGGGTDTQYF; cdr3_nt: TGTGCCTGGAGTGTAGGGGGGGGCACAGATACGCAGTATTTT
v_call: TRBV6-6; j_call: TRBJ1-2; clone_size: -; d_call: TRBD1; cdr3_aa: CASSYDRQGNYGYTF; cdr3_nt: TGTGCCAGCAGTTACGATCGACAGGGGAACTATGGCTACACCTTC
v_call: TRBV28; j_call: TRBJ2-2; clone_size: -; d_call: -; cdr3_aa: CASSLWRRGAGELFF; cdr3_nt: TGTGCCAGCAGTTTATGGCGAAGGGGGGCCGGGGAGCTGTTTTTT
v_call: TRBV5-5; j_call: TRBJ2-7; clone_size: -; d_call: -; cdr3_aa: CASSLGGDLYEQYF; cdr3_nt: TGTGCCAGCAGCTTGGGAGGAGACCTTTACGAGCAGTACTTC
v_call: TRBV6-5; j_call: TRBJ1-3; clone_size: -; d_call: TRBD1; cdr3_aa: CASRGQGRDTIYF; cdr3_nt: TGTGCCAGCAGAGGACAGGGGCGAGACACCATATATTTT
v_call: TRBV7-9; j_call: TRBJ2-1; clone_size: -; d_call: TRBD2; cdr3_aa: CASLGLAGGTNEQFF; cdr3_nt: TGTGCCAGCCTCGGACTAGCGGGAGGTACTAATGAGCAGTTCTTC
v_call: TRBV6-5; j_call: TRBJ2-7; clone_size: -; d_call: TRBD1; cdr3_aa: CASSIGQGRYEQYF; cdr3_nt: TGTGCCAGCAGTATAGGACAGGGGCGATACGAGCAGTACTTC
v_call: TRBV20-1; j_call: TRBJ2-1; clone_size: -; d_call: -; cdr3_aa: CSASIHEQFF; cdr3_nt: TGCAGTGCTAGTATCCATGAGCAGTTCTTC
v_call: TRBV6-6; j_call: TRBJ2-1; clone_size: -; d_call: -; cdr3_aa: CASSARGLSYNEQFF; cdr3_nt: TGTGCCAGCAGTGCCCGGGGACTCTCCTACAATGAGCAGTTCTTC
v_call: TRBV5-4; j_call: TRBJ2-7; clone_size: -; d_call: -; cdr3_aa: CASSTAYPGKTYEQYF; cdr3_nt: TGTGCCAGCAGCACCGCCTACCCTGGGAAAACCTACGAGCAGTACTTC
v_call: TRBV28; j_call: TRBJ1-5; clone_size: -; d_call: -; cdr3_aa: CASIAGGGNQPQHF; cdr3_nt: TGTGCCAGCATCGCGGGGGGTGGCAATCAGCCCCAGCATTTT
v_call: TRBV21-1; j_call: TRBJ1-1; clone_size: -; d_call: -; cdr3_aa: CASSKWGPIGVNTEAFF; cdr3_nt: TGTGCCAGCAGCAAATGGGGCCCCATAGGAGTGAACACTGAAGCTTTCTTT